This T cell receptor (beta chain) was sequenced during a study of shared clonotypes between healthy human individuals. The CDR3 totals 14 residues. With respect to this clone: The antigen is undetermined.

In the original workflow: ImmunoSEQ output lacked quality scores and full-length reads, limiting matched filtering. Sequencing used immunoSEQ multiplex PCR; TCRdb keeps in-frame clones, though not all of them. The DNA gave D and trimming, while V, J and clone size come from that table. The sample holds hundreds of thousands of clones, about two thirds seen once. Overall study findings and caveats: A generally larger estimated richness was seen in naive subsets than in memory subsets. Relative to their counterparts shared across all four donors, non-shared clonotypes exhibited diminished generation probabilities.

CD45RA-negative memory and CD45RA+ naive subsets were split from the CD4+ cells. This receptor was identified in a woman aged 30 to 39 in good health. This chain connects TRBV21-1 to TRBJ2-2; TRBD2, as called in the table, went unchecked against the DNA. TRBV21-1 corresponds to a pseudogene. The sample taken for sequencing was memory CD4+ T cells sorted from blood. Noted subset: CD45RA-negative fraction. CDR3 in amino acids: CASSKGLETGELFF. Written as DNA, the CDR3 is TGTGCCAGCAGCAAAGGTTTGGAGACCGGGGAGCTGTTTTTT.